Following are 8 T cell receptor beta chains from one sample sequenced in a study of blood T cell repertoires in COVID-19. Only in-frame clones appear in the TCRdb table, and some are missing; sequencing was by immunoSEQ multiplex PCR. This table has nearly 250,000 clones, around 88% appearing once. Source material: peripheral blood. The receptors stem from an elderly woman with COVID-19, enrolled during active disease.

The sample holds a few counts of this clone. This chain uses TRBV6-5 with TRBJ1-3; 7 positions match TRBD1. Trimming took 7 bases from V and 0 from J; bases not matched to a gene: 6. Germline V CDR1 and CDR2: MNHEY, SVGAGI. The CDR3 has 15 residues. DNA for the CDR3: TGTGCCAGCAAGATGACAGGGACCTCTGGAAACACCATATATTTT. Its protein is CASKMTGTSGNTIYF.

The rearrangement uses TRBV5-1 and TRBJ2-4; 8 nucleotides agree with TRBD2. The V gene's germline CDR1 is SGHRS and CDR2 YFSETQ. Germline trimming cut 5 bases from V and 6 bases from J; bases unmatched to any gene: 4. CDR3 length: 13 amino acids. CDR3 DNA sequence: TGCGCCAGCAGGCGGGGGGACGGAAACATTCAGTACTTC. Its protein is CASRRGDGNIQYF. Based on the CDR3 plus reference TRBV5-1 and TRBJ2-4, the full variable domain is KAGVTQTPRYLIKTRGQQVTLSCSPISGHRSVSWYQQTPGQGLQFLFEYFSETQRNKGNFPGRFSGRQFSNSRSEMNVSTLELGDSALYLCASRRGDGNIQYFGAGTRLSVL.

The chain uses TRBV6-5 and TRBJ1-4; 8 bases match TRBD1. Trimming cost V 1 base and J 8 bases; bases outside gene matches: 3. Germline CDR1 reads MNHEY; CDR2 reads SVGAGI. CDR3 length: 14 amino acids. The CDR3 is CASSYLGQEEKLFF. The CDR3 DNA follows: TGTGCCAGCAGTTACTTGGGACAGGAGGAAAAACTGTTTTTT.

DNA for the CDR3: TGTGCCAGCAGCTTAGATCAGGGGTCCTACGAGCAGTACTTC. This gives the protein CASSLDQGSYEQYF. The chain couples TRBV7-8 to TRBJ2-7, with D perhaps matching TRBD1 (6 bases). Germline V CDR1 and CDR2: SGHVS, FQNEAQ. The CDR3 is 14 residues long. V was trimmed by 1 base and J by 1 base, leaving 8 bases between them.

The V gene is TRBV15, the J gene TRBJ1-1; 9 bases line up with TRBD1. From germline, CDR1 is LNHNV and CDR2 YYDKDF (reference sequence). V lost 1 base to trimming and J lost 5 bases; unmatched junction nucleotides: 5. This CDR3 has 15 amino acids. The CDR3 DNA reads TGTGCCACCAGCAGAGGGACAGGGGAGAGGACTGAAGCTTTCTTT. It codes for CATSRGTGERTEAFF. Full variable domain (outside the CDR3, taken from reference TRBV15 and TRBJ1-1): DAMVIQNPRYQVTQFGKPVTLSCSQTLNHNVMYWYQQKSSQAPKLLFHYYDKDFNNEADTPDNFQSRRPNTSFCFLDIRSPGLGDTAMYLCATSRGTGERTEAFFGQGTRLTVV.

This rearrangement joins TRBV4-2 to TRBJ1-1; D is undetermined. Germline V gene sequence: CDR1 LGHNA, CDR2 YNFKEQ. The V and J ends lost 0 bases and 1 base respectively, with 6 bases between them. The CDR3 spans 14 residues. The CDR3 sequence is CASSQDIRNTEAFF. For the CDR3, the DNA is TGTGCCAGCAGCCAAGACATCAGGAACACTGAAGCTTTCTTT.

V gene TRBV6-6 combines with J gene TRBJ1-5; TRBD1 matches at 7 bases. CDR3 size: 15 residues. Per the germline V gene, CDR1 is MNHNY and CDR2 is SVGAGI (reference sequence). The junction had 5 bases not matched to a gene; V was cut back by 6 bases and J by 0 bases. CDR3 sequence: CASSRDRTSNQPQHF. CDR3 nucleotides: TGTGCCAGCAGCCGGGACAGAACTAGCAATCAGCCCCAGCATTTT.

To note about this clone: Other DNA sequences in this specimen translate into the identical CDR3. The chain carries TRBV5-1 and TRBJ2-1; D is perhaps TRBD2 (7 bases). The CDR3 has 15 amino acids. Germline assignment: CDR1 SGHRS and CDR2 YFSETQ. The V and J ends lost 0 bases and 7 bases respectively, with 14 bases between them. CDR3 in amino acids: CASSLGGGGYNEQFF. CDR3 bases: TGCGCCAGCAGCTTGGGCGGGGGCGGATATAATGAGCAGTTCTTC.